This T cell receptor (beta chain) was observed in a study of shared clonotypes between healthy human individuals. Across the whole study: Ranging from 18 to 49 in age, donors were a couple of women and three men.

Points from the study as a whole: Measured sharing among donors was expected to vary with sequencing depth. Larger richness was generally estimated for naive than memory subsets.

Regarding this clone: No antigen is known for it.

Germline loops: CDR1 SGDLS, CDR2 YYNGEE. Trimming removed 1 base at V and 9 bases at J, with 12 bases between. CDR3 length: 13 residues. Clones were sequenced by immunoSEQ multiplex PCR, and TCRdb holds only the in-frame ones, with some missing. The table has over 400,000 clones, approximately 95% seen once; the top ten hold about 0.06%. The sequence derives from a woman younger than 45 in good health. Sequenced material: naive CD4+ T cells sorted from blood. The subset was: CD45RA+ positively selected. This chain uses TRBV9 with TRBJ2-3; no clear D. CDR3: CASSVIGSRTQYF. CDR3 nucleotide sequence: TGTGCCAGCAGCGTAATTGGGTCCCGCACGCAGTATTTT.